A selection of T cell receptor beta chains follows, all from one sample in a study of post-analysis software for immune sequencing data. TCRdb re-called the PCR reads through MiXCR, storing one row per CDR3 protein. Found here are more than 500,000 distinct CDR3 sequences, around 31% of them singletons; the top ten hold approximately 6%. Source material: blood. The receptors were gathered from a girl aged 2-17 years with multiple sclerosis. The CDR3 runs from the conserved cysteine through the conserved F or W. Each record gives: clone size, D gene, V gene, J gene, CDR3 protein, CDR3 DNA. The D gene is left open where the match is weak. For some rows the clone size is stated as once, few or many, or as a class when expanded; others skip it.

clone size: NA; D gene: NA; V gene: TRBV12-3/TRBV12-4; J gene: TRBJ1-5; CDR3 protein: CASSFGGFNQPQHF; CDR3 DNA: TGTGCCAGCAGTTTTGGGGGCTTCAATCAGCCCCAGCATTTT
clone size: NA; D gene: NA; V gene: TRBV2; J gene: TRBJ1-1; CDR3 protein: CASTSEVNTEAFF; CDR3 DNA: TGTGCCAGCACGTCCGAGGTGAACACTGAAGCTTTCTTT
clone size: few; D gene: NA; V gene: TRBV4-1; J gene: TRBJ1-4; CDR3 protein: CASTQDGKNEKLFF; CDR3 DNA: TGCGCCAGCACCCAAGACGGAAAGAATGAAAAACTGTTTTTT
clone size: few; D gene: NA; V gene: TRBV6-6; J gene: TRBJ2-6; CDR3 protein: CASSYTGTVSGANVLTF; CDR3 DNA: TGTGCCAGCAGTTACACCGGGACGGTCTCTGGGGCCAACGTCCTGACTTTC
clone size: NA; D gene: NA; V gene: TRBV9; J gene: TRBJ2-1; CDR3 protein: CASSVGLPSYNEQFF; CDR3 DNA: TGTGCCAGCAGCGTAGGTCTACCCTCCTACAATGAGCAGTTCTTC
clone size: NA; D gene: TRBD1; V gene: TRBV3-1; J gene: TRBJ2-1; CDR3 protein: CASSQGGRGQGFYNEQFF; CDR3 DNA: TGTGCCAGCAGCCAAGGGGGTAGGGGACAGGGATTCTACAATGAGCAGTTCTTC
clone size: few; D gene: TRBD2; V gene: TRBV5-6; J gene: TRBJ2-1; CDR3 protein: CASSTAGTSSGGEQFF; CDR3 DNA: TGTGCCAGCAGCACCGCCGGGACTAGCTCCGGGGGTGAGCAGTTCTTC
clone size: NA; D gene: NA; V gene: TRBV6-5; J gene: TRBJ1-1; CDR3 protein: CASSRAGNTEAFF; CDR3 DNA: TGTGCCAGCAGCCGGGCAGGGAACACTGAAGCTTTCTTT
clone size: NA; D gene: NA; V gene: TRBV12-3/TRBV12-4; J gene: TRBJ2-3; CDR3 protein: CASTSRGSDTDTQYF; CDR3 DNA: TGTGCCAGCACCTCGCGGGGCAGTGACACAGATACGCAGTATTTT
clone size: once; D gene: TRBD1; V gene: TRBV5-1; J gene: TRBJ2-1; CDR3 protein: CASSLGTGDFKFF; CDR3 DNA: TGCGCCAGCAGCTTGGGGACAGGGGATTTTAAGTTCTTC
clone size: NA; D gene: TRBD2; V gene: TRBV12-3/TRBV12-4; J gene: TRBJ2-3; CDR3 protein: CASSPGLAGGRDTDTQYF; CDR3 DNA: TGTGCCAGCAGTCCGGGACTAGCGGGGGGGCGCGACACAGATACGCAGTATTTT
clone size: NA; D gene: TRBD1; V gene: TRBV6-6; J gene: TRBJ1-1; CDR3 protein: CASSFGQGAFF; CDR3 DNA: TGTGCCAGCAGTTTCGGACAGGGAGCTTTCTTT
clone size: few; D gene: NA; V gene: TRBV7-2; J gene: TRBJ1-2; CDR3 protein: CASSLAAGGSYGYTF; CDR3 DNA: TGTGCCAGCAGCTTAGCGGCGGGGGGTAGCTATGGCTACACCTTC
clone size: NA; D gene: NA; V gene: TRBV7-2; J gene: TRBJ2-3; CDR3 protein: CASSSFGGGEGSPDTQYF; CDR3 DNA: TGTGCCAGCAGCTCGTTTGGGGGAGGAGAGGGTAGCCCAGATACGCAGTATTTT
clone size: few; D gene: NA; V gene: TRBV6-4; J gene: TRBJ2-1; CDR3 protein: CASSDSRSGKQFF; CDR3 DNA: TGTGCCAGCAGTGACAGCCGTTCCGGGAAGCAGTTCTTC
clone size: NA; D gene: NA; V gene: TRBV20-1; J gene: TRBJ1-2; CDR3 protein: CSARFRSGYTF; CDR3 DNA: TGCAGTGCTAGGTTCCGGTCAGGCTACACCTTC
clone size: NA; D gene: TRBD1; V gene: TRBV5-1; J gene: TRBJ1-2; CDR3 protein: CASSLATGEFGYTF; CDR3 DNA: TGCGCCAGCAGCTTGGCGACAGGGGAGTTTGGCTACACCTTC
clone size: many; D gene: NA; V gene: TRBV4-1; J gene: TRBJ2-5; CDR3 protein: CASSQPTQAETQYF; CDR3 DNA: TGCGCCAGCAGCCAACCGACCCAGGCGGAGACCCAGTACTTC
clone size: many; D gene: TRBD1; V gene: TRBV4-1; J gene: TRBJ1-5; CDR3 protein: CASSQEDPGTGHQPQHF; CDR3 DNA: TGCGCCAGCAGCCAAGAAGATCCTGGGACAGGGCATCAGCCCCAGCATTTT
clone size: NA; D gene: TRBD1; V gene: TRBV7-8; J gene: TRBJ2-2; CDR3 protein: CASSPGQGADTGELFF; CDR3 DNA: TGTGCCAGCAGCCCCGGACAGGGGGCGGACACCGGGGAGCTGTTTTTT
clone size: NA; D gene: NA; V gene: TRBV10-3; J gene: TRBJ1-2; CDR3 protein: CAITAGIYGYTF; CDR3 DNA: TGTGCCATCACAGCGGGGATCTATGGCTACACCTTC
clone size: many; D gene: TRBD2; V gene: TRBV5-1; J gene: TRBJ2-1; CDR3 protein: CASSLASGTYNEQFF; CDR3 DNA: TGCGCCAGCAGCTTGGCGAGCGGGACCTACAATGAGCAGTTCTTC
clone size: few; D gene: NA; V gene: TRBV2; J gene: TRBJ2-3; CDR3 protein: CASSLWDTQYF; CDR3 DNA: TGTGCCAGCAGTCTTTGGGATACGCAGTATTTT
clone size: many; D gene: TRBD2; V gene: TRBV6-1; J gene: TRBJ2-7; CDR3 protein: CASSVAGSSYEQYF; CDR3 DNA: TGTGCCAGCAGCGTAGCGGGGTCTTCCTACGAGCAGTACTTC
clone size: NA; D gene: NA; V gene: TRBV10-3; J gene: TRBJ2-3; CDR3 protein: CARNDGPTDTQYF; CDR3 DNA: TGTGCCAGGAACGACGGGCCCACAGATACGCAGTATTTT
clone size: NA; D gene: TRBD1; V gene: TRBV24-1; J gene: TRBJ1-5; CDR3 protein: CATSSTGVSQPQHF; CDR3 DNA: TGTGCCACCAGTTCAACAGGGGTGAGTCAGCCCCAGCATTTT
clone size: few; D gene: NA; V gene: TRBV14; J gene: TRBJ1-2; CDR3 protein: CASSQGGTGYTF; CDR3 DNA: TGTGCCAGCAGCCAAGGGGGCACTGGCTACACCTTC
clone size: many; D gene: TRBD2; V gene: TRBV12-5; J gene: TRBJ2-1; CDR3 protein: CASGPGLGYNEQFF; CDR3 DNA: TGTGCTAGTGGACCGGGACTAGGCTACAATGAGCAGTTCTTC
clone size: NA; D gene: NA; V gene: TRBV20-1; J gene: TRBJ2-7; CDR3 protein: CSAKETGLSYEQYF; CDR3 DNA: TGCAGTGCTAAAGAGACAGGCCTCTCCTACGAGCAGTACTTC
clone size: NA; D gene: NA; V gene: TRBV4-1; J gene: TRBJ1-1; CDR3 protein: CASSQELVLNTEAFF; CDR3 DNA: TGCGCCAGCAGCCAAGAATTAGTGCTTAACACTGAAGCTTTCTTT
clone size: few; D gene: NA; V gene: TRBV20-1; J gene: TRBJ2-5; CDR3 protein: CSARHQIQETQYF; CDR3 DNA: TGCAGTGCTCGACACCAGATTCAAGAGACCCAGTACTTC
clone size: NA; D gene: NA; V gene: TRBV9; J gene: TRBJ2-3; CDR3 protein: CASSVLDGSTDTQYF; CDR3 DNA: TGTGCCAGCAGCGTACTGGACGGTAGCACAGATACGCAGTATTTT
clone size: few; D gene: NA; V gene: TRBV12-3/TRBV12-4; J gene: TRBJ2-6; CDR3 protein: CASTLRSGANVLTF; CDR3 DNA: TGTGCCAGCACCCTTCGGTCTGGGGCCAACGTCCTGACTTTC
clone size: once; D gene: TRBD2; V gene: TRBV10-3; J gene: TRBJ2-3; CDR3 protein: CAISESISSGGADTQYF; CDR3 DNA: TGTGCCATCAGTGAGTCGATTAGTAGCGGGGGCGCAGATACGCAGTATTTT
clone size: few; D gene: NA; V gene: TRBV7-8; J gene: TRBJ2-7; CDR3 protein: CASRMAGTAISYEQYF; CDR3 DNA: TGTGCCAGCAGGATGGCGGGGACAGCTATCTCCTACGAGCAGTACTTC
clone size: few; D gene: NA; V gene: TRBV11-1; J gene: TRBJ2-5; CDR3 protein: CASSLDTGHFQETQYF; CDR3 DNA: TGTGCCAGCAGCTTAGATACGGGACATTTCCAAGAGACCCAGTACTTC
clone size: few; D gene: TRBD2; V gene: TRBV28; J gene: TRBJ2-1; CDR3 protein: CASSPAGGPYNEQFF; CDR3 DNA: TGTGCCAGCAGCCCAGCGGGGGGCCCCTACAATGAGCAGTTCTTC
clone size: many; D gene: NA; V gene: TRBV5-1; J gene: TRBJ2-5; CDR3 protein: CASSLLGQETQYF; CDR3 DNA: TGCGCCAGCAGCTTGTTGGGCCAAGAGACCCAGTACTTC
clone size: NA; D gene: NA; V gene: TRBV12-3/TRBV12-4; J gene: TRBJ2-3; CDR3 protein: CASIPQWGDTQYF; CDR3 DNA: TGTGCCAGCATCCCTCAGTGGGGCGATACGCAGTATTTT
clone size: NA; D gene: NA; V gene: TRBV11-2; J gene: TRBJ2-5; CDR3 protein: CASSLGESSLETQYF; CDR3 DNA: TGTGCCAGCAGCTTAGGGGAGTCTAGTTTGGAGACCCAGTACTTC
clone size: NA; D gene: TRBD1; V gene: TRBV2; J gene: TRBJ1-1; CDR3 protein: CASSGGQDNTEAFF; CDR3 DNA: TGTGCCAGCAGTGGGGGACAGGATAACACTGAAGCTTTCTTT
clone size: few; D gene: NA; V gene: TRBV4-1; J gene: TRBJ1-2; CDR3 protein: CASSLPDSSYTF; CDR3 DNA: TGCGCCAGCAGCCTACCCGACAGTAGCTACACCTTC
clone size: NA; D gene: TRBD2; V gene: TRBV3-1; J gene: TRBJ2-3; CDR3 protein: CASRGTSGGTNRDTQYF; CDR3 DNA: TGTGCCAGCAGAGGGACTAGCGGGGGGACTAACCGGGATACGCAGTATTTT
clone size: few; D gene: NA; V gene: TRBV29-1; J gene: TRBJ2-4; CDR3 protein: CSVLGGEAKNIQYF; CDR3 DNA: TGCAGCGTTCTCGGGGGAGAGGCCAAAAACATTCAGTACTTC
clone size: NA; D gene: TRBD2; V gene: TRBV7-8; J gene: TRBJ2-1; CDR3 protein: CASSQPLSGAPAGDEQFF; CDR3 DNA: TGTGCCAGCAGCCAACCCCTTAGCGGGGCCCCTGCCGGAGATGAGCAGTTCTTC
clone size: NA; D gene: NA; V gene: TRBV5-1; J gene: TRBJ2-5; CDR3 protein: CASSLGPPPIETQYF; CDR3 DNA: TGCGCCAGCAGCTTGGGCCCCCCACCAATAGAGACCCAGTACTTC
clone size: NA; D gene: NA; V gene: TRBV24-1; J gene: TRBJ1-5; CDR3 protein: CATSLAYSNQPQHF; CDR3 DNA: TGTGCCACCAGTCTGGCCTATAGCAATCAGCCCCAGCATTTT
clone size: NA; D gene: NA; V gene: TRBV12-3/TRBV12-4; J gene: TRBJ1-3; CDR3 protein: CASSFQDGGSDTIYF; CDR3 DNA: TGTGCCAGCAGTTTTCAGGACGGCGGTTCGGACACCATATATTTT
clone size: few; D gene: TRBD2; V gene: TRBV27; J gene: TRBJ2-3; CDR3 protein: CASTPVGTSGGEYTDTQYF; CDR3 DNA: TGTGCCAGCACTCCTGTGGGGACTAGCGGGGGGGAGTACACAGATACGCAGTATTTT
clone size: NA; D gene: NA; V gene: TRBV3-1; J gene: TRBJ2-4; CDR3 protein: CASSRGLPAKNIQYF; CDR3 DNA: TGTGCCAGCAGCCGGGGACTTCCAGCCAAAAACATTCAGTACTTC